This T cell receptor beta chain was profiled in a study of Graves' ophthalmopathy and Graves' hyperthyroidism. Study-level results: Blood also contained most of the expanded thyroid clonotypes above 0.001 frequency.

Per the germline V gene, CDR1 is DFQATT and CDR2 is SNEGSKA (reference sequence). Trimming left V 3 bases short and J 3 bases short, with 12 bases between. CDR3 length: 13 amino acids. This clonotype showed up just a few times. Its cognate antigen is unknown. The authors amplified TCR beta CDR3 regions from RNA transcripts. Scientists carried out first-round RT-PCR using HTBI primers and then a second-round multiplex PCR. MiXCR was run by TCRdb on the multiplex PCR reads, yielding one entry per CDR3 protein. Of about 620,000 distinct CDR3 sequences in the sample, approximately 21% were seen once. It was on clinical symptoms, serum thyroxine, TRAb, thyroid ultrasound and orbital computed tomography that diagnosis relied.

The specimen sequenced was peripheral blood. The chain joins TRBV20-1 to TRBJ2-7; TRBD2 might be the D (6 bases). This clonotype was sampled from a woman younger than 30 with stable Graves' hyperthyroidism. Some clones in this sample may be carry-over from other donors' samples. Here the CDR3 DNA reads TGCAGTGCTAGTCACGGACTAAACTACGAGCAGTACTTC. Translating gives CSASHGLNYEQYF.